Below are 7 T cell receptor beta chains sequenced from a single sample in a study of T cells after yellow fever vaccination. TCRdb re-analysed the 5' RACE reads in MiXCR, keeping a single row per CDR3 protein. The top ten clones hold about 3.5% of a sample with roughly 320,000 distinct CDR3 sequences, around 10% of them seen once. The sequenced sample was CD4+ T cells sorted from PBMCs, obtained 45 days after the yellow fever booster vaccination. The source of these receptors is a man aged 18 to 29 who received the YFV17D yellow fever vaccine.

This clonotype occurred many times. The CDR3 region has the DNA TGTGCCTGGAGTCGGGGTATGACAGATACGCAGTATTTT. This translates into CAWSRGMTDTQYF. The chain is built from TRBV30 and TRBJ2-3; D is possibly TRBD2 (5 bases). The V end lost 2 bases, the J end lost 3 bases, and 9 bases lay between the germline ends. The CDR3 spans 13 residues. CDR1 is GTSNPN and CDR2 is SVGIG in the germline V gene (reference sequence). The variable domain in full, with the rest retrieved from reference TRBV30 and TRBJ2-3, is SQTIHQWPATLVQPVGSPLSLECTVEGTSNPNLYWYRQAAGRGLQLLFYSVGIGQISSEVPQNLSASRPQDRQFILSSKKLLLSDSGFYLCAWSRGMTDTQYFGPGTRLTVL.

Only a few counts were recorded for this clonotype. The chain carries TRBV12-5 and TRBJ2-2, with D tentatively TRBD1 or TRBD2 (7 bases each). CDR3 length: 15 amino acids. Germline V gene sequence: CDR1 LGHNT, CDR2 FRNRAP. Trimming took off 6 bases at V and 3 bases at J, with 14 bases between the two ends. DNA of the CDR3: TGTGCTAGTGGCCCTGGGAGGGGGCACACCGGGGAGCTGTTTTTT. Translating it yields CASGPGRGHTGELFF.

This clonotype was observed at least ten times. The CDR3 DNA is TGCGCCAGCAGCTTGGGGGTTATAGGGGACGAGCAGTACGTC. Its translation: CASSLGVIGDEQYV. V is TRBV5-1 and J is TRBJ2-7, with D tentatively TRBD1 (5 bases). Trimming pared 0 bases from V and 5 bases from J, leaving 12 bases between. CDR3 size: 14 residues. Germline V gene lookup returns CDR1 SGHRS and CDR2 YFSETQ.

The chain joins TRBV10-3 to TRBJ1-1; 7 bases map to TRBD1. V shed 0 bases, J shed 1 base, and the junction held 5 bases outside the gene matches. The CDR3 extends over 16 amino acids. Germline CDR1 reads ENHRY; CDR2 reads SYGVKD. The CDR3 sequence is CAISESTAGGNTEAFF. CDR3 DNA sequence: TGTGCCATCAGTGAGTCGACTGCAGGGGGGAACACTGAAGCTTTCTTT.

This clonotype was seen only a few times. This chain links TRBV5-4 with TRBJ2-5, with 11 bases that match TRBD1. This CDR3 contains 15 residues. The germline CDR1 and CDR2 sequences are SGHNT and YYREEE (reference sequence). V shed 4 bases, J shed 1 base, and the junction held 3 bases outside the gene matches. Written as DNA, the CDR3 is TGTGCCAGCAGCCGGGGACAGGGGGGCCAAGAGACCCAGTACTTC. Translating gives CASSRGQGGQETQYF.

In this sample, this clonotype turned up a few times. The rearrangement joins TRBV5-1 to TRBJ2-2; D call uncertain. V was pared by 0 bases and J by 0 bases, with 6 bases between. The germline gives CDR1 SGHRS, CDR2 YFSETQ. There are 15 residues in the CDR3. In DNA, the CDR3 is TGCGCCAGCAGCTTGGCGGTACCGAACACCGGGGAGCTGTTTTTT. It translates to CASSLAVPNTGELFF.

This clonotype showed up just a few times. V gene TRBV12-3 or TRBV12-4 combines with J gene TRBJ2-1; the match to TRBD1 covers 8 bases. Unmatched junction bases numbered 4, after V lost 6 bases and J lost 0 bases. The CDR3 covers 15 residues. The CDR3 sequence: CASRGQGSSYNEQFF. CDR3 in DNA: TGTGCCAGCAGAGGACAGGGTAGCTCCTACAATGAGCAGTTCTTC.